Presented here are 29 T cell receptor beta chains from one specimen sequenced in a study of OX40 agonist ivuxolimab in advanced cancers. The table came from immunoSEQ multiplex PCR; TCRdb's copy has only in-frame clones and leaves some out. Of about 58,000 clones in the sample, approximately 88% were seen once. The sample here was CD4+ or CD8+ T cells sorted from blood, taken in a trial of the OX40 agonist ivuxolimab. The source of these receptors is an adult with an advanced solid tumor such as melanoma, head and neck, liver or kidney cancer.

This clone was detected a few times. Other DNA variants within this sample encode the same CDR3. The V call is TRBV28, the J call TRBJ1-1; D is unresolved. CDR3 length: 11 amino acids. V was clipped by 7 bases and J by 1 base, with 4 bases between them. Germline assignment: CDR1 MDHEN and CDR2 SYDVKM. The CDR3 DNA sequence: TGTGCCAGCACCGGGAACACTGAAGCTTTCTTT. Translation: CASTGNTEAFF. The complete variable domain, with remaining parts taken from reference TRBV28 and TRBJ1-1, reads DVKVTQSSRYLVKRTGEKVFLECVQDMDHENMFWYRQDPGLGLRLIYFSYDVKMKEKGDIPEGYSVSREKKERFSLILESASTNQTSMYLCASTGNTEAFFGQGTRLTVV.

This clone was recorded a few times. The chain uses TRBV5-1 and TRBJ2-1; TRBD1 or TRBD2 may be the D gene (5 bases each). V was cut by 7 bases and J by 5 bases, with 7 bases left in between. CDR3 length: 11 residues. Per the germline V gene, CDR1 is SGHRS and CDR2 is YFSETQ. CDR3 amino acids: CASGTDNEQFF. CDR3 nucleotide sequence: TGCGCCAGCGGGACCGACAATGAGCAGTTCTTC.

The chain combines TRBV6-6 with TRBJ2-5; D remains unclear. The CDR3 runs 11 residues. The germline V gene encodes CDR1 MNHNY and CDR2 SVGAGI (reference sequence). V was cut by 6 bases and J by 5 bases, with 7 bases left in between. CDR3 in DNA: TGTGCCAGCAGCCAGAGGGAGACCCAGTACTTC. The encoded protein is CASSQRETQYF.

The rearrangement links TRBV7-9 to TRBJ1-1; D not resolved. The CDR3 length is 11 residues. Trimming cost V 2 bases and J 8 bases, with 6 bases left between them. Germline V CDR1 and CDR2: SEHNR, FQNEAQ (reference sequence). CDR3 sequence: CASSLLTEAFF. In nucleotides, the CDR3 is TGTGCCAGCAGCTTATTGACAGAAGCTTTCTTT.

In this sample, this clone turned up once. The CDR3 region has the DNA TGTGCCAGTAGTAAGGACAGAGCAAATCAGCCCCAGCATTTT. Translation: CASSKDRANQPQHF. The chain links TRBV19 to TRBJ1-5; D might be TRBD1 (6 bases). Germline V CDR1 and CDR2: LNHDA, SQIVND (reference sequence). The V and J ends lost 4 bases and 4 bases respectively, with 11 bases between them. There are 14 residues in the CDR3. The full variable domain, its missing parts supplied by reference TRBV19 and TRBJ1-5, is DGGITQSPKYLFRKEGQNVTLSCEQNLNHDAMYWYRQDPGQGLRLIYYSQIVNDFQKGDIAEGYSVSREKKESFPLTVTSAQKNPTAFYLCASSKDRANQPQHFGDGTRLSIL.

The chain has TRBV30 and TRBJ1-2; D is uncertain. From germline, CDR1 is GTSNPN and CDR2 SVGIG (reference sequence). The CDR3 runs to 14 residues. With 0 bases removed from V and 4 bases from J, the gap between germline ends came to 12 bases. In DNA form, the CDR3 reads TGTGCCTGGAGTGTATACGGGGTCGTCTATGGCTACACCTTC. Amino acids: CAWSVYGVVYGYTF.

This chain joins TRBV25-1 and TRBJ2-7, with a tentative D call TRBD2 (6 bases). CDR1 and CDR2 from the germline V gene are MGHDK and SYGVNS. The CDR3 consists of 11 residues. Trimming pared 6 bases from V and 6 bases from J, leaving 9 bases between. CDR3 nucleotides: TGTGCCAGCAGGGAGGGCATCGAGCAGTACTTC. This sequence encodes CASREGIEQYF.

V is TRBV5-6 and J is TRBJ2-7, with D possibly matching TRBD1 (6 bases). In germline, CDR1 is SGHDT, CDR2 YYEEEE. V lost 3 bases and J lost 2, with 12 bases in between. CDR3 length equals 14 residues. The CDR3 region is CASSYRQVPYEQYF. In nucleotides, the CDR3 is TGTGCCAGCAGCTACCGACAGGTTCCCTACGAGCAGTACTTC.

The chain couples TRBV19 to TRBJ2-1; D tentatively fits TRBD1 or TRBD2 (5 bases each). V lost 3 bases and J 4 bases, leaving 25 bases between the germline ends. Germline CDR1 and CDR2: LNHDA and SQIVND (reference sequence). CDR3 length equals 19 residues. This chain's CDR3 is CASSIPAWDPWSPYNEQFF. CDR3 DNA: TGTGCCAGTAGTATCCCTGCGTGGGACCCGTGGAGTCCTTACAATGAGCAGTTCTTC.

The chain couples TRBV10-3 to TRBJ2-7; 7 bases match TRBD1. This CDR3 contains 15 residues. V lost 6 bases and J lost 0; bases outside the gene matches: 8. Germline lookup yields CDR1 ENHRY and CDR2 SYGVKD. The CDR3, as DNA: TGTGCCATCAGCCCTCGACAGGGCCTCTCCTACGAGCAGTACTTC. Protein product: CAISPRQGLSYEQYF.

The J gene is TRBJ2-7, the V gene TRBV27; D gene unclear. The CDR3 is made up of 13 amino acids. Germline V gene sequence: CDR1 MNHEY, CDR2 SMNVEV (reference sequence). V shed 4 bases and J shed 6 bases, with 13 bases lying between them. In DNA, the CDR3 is TGTGCCAGCAGTTACACAGTTTTGGCCGAGCAGTACTTC. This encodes CASSYTVLAEQYF.

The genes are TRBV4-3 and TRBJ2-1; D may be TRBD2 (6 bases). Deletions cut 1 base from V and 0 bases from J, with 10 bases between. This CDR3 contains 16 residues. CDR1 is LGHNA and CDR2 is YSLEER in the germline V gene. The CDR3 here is CASSQALANSYNEQFF. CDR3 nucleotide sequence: TGCGCCAGCAGCCAAGCACTAGCAAACTCCTACAATGAGCAGTTCTTC.

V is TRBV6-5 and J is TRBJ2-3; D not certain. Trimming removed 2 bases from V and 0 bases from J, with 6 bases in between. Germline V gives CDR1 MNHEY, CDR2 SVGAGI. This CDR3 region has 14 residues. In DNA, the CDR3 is TGTGCCAGCAGTTACAGCGTTAGCACAGATACGCAGTATTTT. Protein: CASSYSVSTDTQYF.

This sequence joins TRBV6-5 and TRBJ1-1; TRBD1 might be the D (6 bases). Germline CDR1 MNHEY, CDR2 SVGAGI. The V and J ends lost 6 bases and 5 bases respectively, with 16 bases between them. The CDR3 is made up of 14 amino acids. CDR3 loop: CASSPWAGETEAFF. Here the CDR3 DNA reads TGTGCCAGCAGCCCGTGGGCAGGGGAGACTGAAGCTTTCTTT.

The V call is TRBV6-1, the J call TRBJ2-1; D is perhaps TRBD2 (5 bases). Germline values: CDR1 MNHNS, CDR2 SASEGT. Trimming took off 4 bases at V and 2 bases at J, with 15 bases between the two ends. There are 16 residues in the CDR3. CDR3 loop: CASSARLAGTYNEQFF. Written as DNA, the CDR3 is TGTGCCAGCAGTGCCCGACTTGCGGGCACCTACAATGAGCAGTTCTTC.

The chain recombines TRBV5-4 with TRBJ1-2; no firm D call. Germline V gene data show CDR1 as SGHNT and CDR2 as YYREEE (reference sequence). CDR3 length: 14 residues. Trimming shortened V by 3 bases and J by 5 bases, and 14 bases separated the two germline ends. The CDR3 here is CASSYGLVDYGYTF. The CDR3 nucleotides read TGTGCCAGCAGCTACGGACTTGTTGATTATGGCTACACCTTC.

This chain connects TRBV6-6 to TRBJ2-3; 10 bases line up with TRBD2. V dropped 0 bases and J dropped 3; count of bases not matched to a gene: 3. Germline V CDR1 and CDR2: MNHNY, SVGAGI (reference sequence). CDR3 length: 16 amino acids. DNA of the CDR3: TGTGCCAGCAGTTACTCTACTAGCGGGACTACAGATACGCAGTATTTT. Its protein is CASSYSTSGTTDTQYF.

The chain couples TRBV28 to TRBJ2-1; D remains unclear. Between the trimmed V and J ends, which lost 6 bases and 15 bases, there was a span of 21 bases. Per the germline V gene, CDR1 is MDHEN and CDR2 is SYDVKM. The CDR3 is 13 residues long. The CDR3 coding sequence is TGTGCCAGCAGGCCAACTCCCGAGACTGCCACGTTCTTC. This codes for CASRPTPETATFF.

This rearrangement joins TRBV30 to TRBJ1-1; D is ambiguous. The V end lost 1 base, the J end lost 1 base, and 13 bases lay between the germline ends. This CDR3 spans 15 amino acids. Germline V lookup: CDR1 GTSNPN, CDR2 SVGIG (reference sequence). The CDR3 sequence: CAWSDPRFWNTEAFF. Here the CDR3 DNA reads TGTGCCTGGAGTGATCCGAGGTTCTGGAACACTGAAGCTTTCTTT.

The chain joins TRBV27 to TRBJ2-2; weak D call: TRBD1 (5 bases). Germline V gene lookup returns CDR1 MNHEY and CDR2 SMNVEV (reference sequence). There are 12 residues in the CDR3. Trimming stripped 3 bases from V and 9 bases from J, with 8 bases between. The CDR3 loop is CASSFPGRELFF. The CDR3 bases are TGTGCCAGCAGTTTTCCAGGGAGGGAGCTGTTTTTT.

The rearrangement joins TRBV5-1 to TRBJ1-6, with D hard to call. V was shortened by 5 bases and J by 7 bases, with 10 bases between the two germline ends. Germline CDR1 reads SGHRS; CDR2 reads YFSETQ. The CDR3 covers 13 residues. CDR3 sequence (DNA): TGCGCCAGCAGGGAGACGGAGAATTCACCCCTCCACTTT. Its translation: CASRETENSPLHF.

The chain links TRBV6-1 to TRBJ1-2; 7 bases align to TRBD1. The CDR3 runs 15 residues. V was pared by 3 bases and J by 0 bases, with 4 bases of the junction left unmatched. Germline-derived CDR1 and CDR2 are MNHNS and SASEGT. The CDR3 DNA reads TGTGCCAGCAGTGAGGGGACAGTAGCTAACTATGGCTACACCTTC. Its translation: CASSEGTVANYGYTF.

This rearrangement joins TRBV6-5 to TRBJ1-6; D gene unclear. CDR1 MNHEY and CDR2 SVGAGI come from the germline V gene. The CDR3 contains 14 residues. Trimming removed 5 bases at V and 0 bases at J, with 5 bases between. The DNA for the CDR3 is TGTGCCAGCAGTAGTAGCTCCTATAATTCACCCCTCCACTTT. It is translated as CASSSSSYNSPLHF.

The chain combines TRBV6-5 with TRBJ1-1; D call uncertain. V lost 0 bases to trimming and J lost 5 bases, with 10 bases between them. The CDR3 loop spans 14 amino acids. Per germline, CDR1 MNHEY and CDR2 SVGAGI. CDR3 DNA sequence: TGTGCCAGCAGTTACTCGTGGCAGAGGACTGAAGCTTTCTTT. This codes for CASSYSWQRTEAFF.

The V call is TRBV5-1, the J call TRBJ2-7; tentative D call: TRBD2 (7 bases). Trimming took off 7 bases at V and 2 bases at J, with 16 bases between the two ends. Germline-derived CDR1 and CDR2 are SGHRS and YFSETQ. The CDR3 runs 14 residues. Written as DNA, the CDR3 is TGCGCCAGCGGGAGAGCGGGACATCCCTACGAGCAGTACTTC. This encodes CASGRAGHPYEQYF.

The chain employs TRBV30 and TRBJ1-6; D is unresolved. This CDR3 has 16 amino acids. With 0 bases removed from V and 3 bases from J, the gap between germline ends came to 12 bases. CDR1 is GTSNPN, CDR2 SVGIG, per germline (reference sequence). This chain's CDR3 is CAWSVLHTSYNSPLHF. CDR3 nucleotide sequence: TGTGCCTGGAGTGTCCTCCACACCAGCTATAATTCACCCCTCCACTTT.

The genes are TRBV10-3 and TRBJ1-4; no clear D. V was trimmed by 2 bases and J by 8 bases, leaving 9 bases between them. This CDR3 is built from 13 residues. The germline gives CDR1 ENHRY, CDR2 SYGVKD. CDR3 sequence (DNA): TGTGCCATCAGTGAGCAACGAGAGGAAAAACTGTTTTTT. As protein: CAISEQREEKLFF.

The CDR3 is CASSLVQGDTQYF. CDR3 coding DNA: TGTGCCAGCAGTTTAGTTCAGGGAGATACGCAGTATTTT. The chain combines TRBV27 with TRBJ2-3; a weak D match, TRBD1 (5 bases). This CDR3 spans 13 amino acids. The V end lost 2 bases, the J end lost 5 bases, and 8 bases lay between the germline ends. Germline-derived CDR1 and CDR2 are MNHEY and SMNVEV (reference sequence).

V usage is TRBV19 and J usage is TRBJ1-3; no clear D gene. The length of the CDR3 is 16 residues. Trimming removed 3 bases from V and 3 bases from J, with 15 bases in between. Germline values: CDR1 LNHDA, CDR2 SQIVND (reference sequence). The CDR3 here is CASSIEEKPHGNTIYF. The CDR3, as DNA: TGTGCCAGTAGTATCGAAGAGAAGCCCCATGGAAACACCATATATTTT. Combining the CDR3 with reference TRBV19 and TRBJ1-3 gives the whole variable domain DGGITQSPKYLFRKEGQNVTLSCEQNLNHDAMYWYRQDPGQGLRLIYYSQIVNDFQKGDIAEGYSVSREKKESFPLTVTSAQKNPTAFYLCASSIEEKPHGNTIYFGEGSWLTVV.